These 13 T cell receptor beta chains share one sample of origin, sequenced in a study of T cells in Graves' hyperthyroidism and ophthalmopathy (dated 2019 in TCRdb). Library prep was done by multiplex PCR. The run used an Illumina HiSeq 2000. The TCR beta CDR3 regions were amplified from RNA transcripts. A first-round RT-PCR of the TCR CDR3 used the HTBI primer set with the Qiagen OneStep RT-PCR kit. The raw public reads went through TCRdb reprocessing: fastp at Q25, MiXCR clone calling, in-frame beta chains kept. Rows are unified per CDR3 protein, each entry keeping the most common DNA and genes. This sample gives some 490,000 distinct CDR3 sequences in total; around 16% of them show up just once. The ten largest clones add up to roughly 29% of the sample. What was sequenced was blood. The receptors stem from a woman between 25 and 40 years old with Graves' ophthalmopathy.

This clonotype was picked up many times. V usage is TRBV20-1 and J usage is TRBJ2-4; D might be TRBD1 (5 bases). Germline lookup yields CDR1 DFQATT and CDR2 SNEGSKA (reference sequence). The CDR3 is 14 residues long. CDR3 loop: CRVSSPDTENIQYF. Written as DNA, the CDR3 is TGCAGGGTCAGTTCTCCGGACACCGAAAACATTCAGTACTTC.

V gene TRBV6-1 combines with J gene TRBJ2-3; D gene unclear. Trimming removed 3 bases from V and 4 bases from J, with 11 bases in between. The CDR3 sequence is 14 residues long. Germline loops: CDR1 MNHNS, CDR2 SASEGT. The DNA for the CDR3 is TGTGCCAGCAGTGACCTGTTTTTGGCAGATACGCAGTATTTT. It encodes CASSDLFLADTQYF.

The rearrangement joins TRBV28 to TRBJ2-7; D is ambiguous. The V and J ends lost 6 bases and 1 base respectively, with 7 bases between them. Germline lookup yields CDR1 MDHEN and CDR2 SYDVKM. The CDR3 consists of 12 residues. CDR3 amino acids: CASRAASYEQYF. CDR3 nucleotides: TGTGCCAGCAGGGCAGCATCCTACGAGCAGTACTTC.

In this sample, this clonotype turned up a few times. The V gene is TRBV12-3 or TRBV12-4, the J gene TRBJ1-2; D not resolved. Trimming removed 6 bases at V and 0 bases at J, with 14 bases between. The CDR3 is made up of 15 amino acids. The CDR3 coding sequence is TGTGCCAGCAGGAGGTGGGGTCGGACTAACTATGGCTACACCTTC. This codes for CASRRWGRTNYGYTF.

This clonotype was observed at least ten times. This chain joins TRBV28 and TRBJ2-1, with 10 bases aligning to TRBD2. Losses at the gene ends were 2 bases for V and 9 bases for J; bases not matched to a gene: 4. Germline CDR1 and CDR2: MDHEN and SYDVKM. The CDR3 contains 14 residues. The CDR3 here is CASSLSGRASEQFF. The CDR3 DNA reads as TGTGCCAGCAGTTTAAGCGGGAGGGCAAGTGAGCAGTTCTTC.

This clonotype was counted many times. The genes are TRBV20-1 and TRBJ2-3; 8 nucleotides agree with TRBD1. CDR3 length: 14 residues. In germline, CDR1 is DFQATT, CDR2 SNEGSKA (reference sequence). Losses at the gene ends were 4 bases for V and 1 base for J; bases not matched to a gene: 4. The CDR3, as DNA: TGCAGTGCTACAAAGGACAGGGGCACAGATACGCAGTATTTT. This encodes CSATKDRGTDTQYF.

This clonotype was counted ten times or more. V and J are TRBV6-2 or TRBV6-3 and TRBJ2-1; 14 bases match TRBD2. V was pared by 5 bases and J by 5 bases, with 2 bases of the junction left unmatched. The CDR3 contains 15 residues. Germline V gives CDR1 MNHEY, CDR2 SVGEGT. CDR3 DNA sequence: TGTGCCAGCAGTCCGACTAGCGGGAGGGACAATGAGCAGTTCTTC. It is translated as CASSPTSGRDNEQFF.

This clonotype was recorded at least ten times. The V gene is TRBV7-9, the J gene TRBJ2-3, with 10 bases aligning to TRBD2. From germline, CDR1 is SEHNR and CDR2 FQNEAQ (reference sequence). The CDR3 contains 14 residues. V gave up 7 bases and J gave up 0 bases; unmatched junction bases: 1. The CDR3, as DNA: TGTGCCAGCAAGACTAGCGGGAGCACAGATACGCAGTATTTT. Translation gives CASKTSGSTDTQYF.

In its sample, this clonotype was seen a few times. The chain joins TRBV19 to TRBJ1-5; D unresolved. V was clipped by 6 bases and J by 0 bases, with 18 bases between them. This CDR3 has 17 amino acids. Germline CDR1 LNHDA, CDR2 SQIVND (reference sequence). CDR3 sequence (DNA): TGTGCCAGTAGCCCCCTTGAAGGGATTTATAGCAATCAGCCCCAGCATTTT. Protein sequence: CASSPLEGIYSNQPQHF.

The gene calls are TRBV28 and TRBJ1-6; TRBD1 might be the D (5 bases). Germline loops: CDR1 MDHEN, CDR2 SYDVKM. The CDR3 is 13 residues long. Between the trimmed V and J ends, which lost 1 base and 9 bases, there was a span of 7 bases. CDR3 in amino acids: CASSLSGPSPLHF. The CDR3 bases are TGTGCCAGCAGTTTATCGGGACCTTCACCCCTCCACTTT.

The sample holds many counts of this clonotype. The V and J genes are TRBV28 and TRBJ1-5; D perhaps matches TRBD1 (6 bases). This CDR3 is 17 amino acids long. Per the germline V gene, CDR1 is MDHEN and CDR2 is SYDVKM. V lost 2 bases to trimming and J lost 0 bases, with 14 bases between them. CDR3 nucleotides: TGTGCCAGCAGTTTACGAACAGGGTCCTATAGCAATCAGCCCCAGCATTTT. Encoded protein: CASSLRTGSYSNQPQHF.

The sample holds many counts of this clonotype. CDR3 DNA sequence: TGTGCCAGCAGCTTTGGGGCGGGAAAGGTCCCCTACAATGAGCAGTTCTTC. Its protein product is CASSFGAGKVPYNEQFF. The gene calls are TRBV7-2 and TRBJ2-1, with TRBD2 as a possible D gene (6 bases). The V and J ends lost 3 bases and 2 bases respectively, with 17 bases between them. The CDR3 consists of 17 residues. Germline CDR1 is SGHTA and CDR2 is FQGNSA.

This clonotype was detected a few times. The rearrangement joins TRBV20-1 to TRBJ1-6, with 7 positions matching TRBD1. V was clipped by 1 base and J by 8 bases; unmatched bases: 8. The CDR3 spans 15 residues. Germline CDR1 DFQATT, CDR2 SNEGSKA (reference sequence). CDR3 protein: CSARGPTGAHSPLHF. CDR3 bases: TGCAGTGCTAGAGGGCCAACAGGGGCACATTCACCCCTCCACTTT.